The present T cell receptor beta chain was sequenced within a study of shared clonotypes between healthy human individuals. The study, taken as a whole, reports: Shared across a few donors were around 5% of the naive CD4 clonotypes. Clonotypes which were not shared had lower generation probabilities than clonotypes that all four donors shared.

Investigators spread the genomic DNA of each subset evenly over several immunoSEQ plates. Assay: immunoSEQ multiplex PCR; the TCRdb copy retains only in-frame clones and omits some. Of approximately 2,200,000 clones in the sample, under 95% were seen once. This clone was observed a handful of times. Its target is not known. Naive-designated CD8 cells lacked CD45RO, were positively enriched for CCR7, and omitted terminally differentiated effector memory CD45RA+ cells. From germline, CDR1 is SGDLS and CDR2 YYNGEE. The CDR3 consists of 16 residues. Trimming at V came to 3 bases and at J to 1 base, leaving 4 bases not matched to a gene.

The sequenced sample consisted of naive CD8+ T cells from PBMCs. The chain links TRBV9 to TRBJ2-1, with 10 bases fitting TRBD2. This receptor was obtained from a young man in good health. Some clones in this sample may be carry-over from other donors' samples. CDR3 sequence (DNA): TGTGCCAGCAGCGCAGAAGCGGGAGGGTCCTACAATGAGCAGTTCTTC. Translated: CASSAEAGGSYNEQFF.